This T cell receptor beta chain was sequenced during a study of identifying expanded T cells in peripheral blood. A word on this clone: Its antigen remains unidentified.

Trimming took off 1 base at V and 2 bases at J, with 24 bases between the two ends. CDR1 and CDR2 (germline): LNHNV, YYDKDF (reference sequence). The CDR3 has 20 amino acids. Produced via immunoSEQ multiplex PCR; TCRdb's table is partial and in-frame only. The table lists approximately 130,000 clones, 84% of them singletons. Findings and caveats of the study: Differentially abundant clones: 0.95 to 1.5 between replicates, about 15 at roughly 15 days, around 20 at four.

The rearrangement joins TRBV15 to TRBJ1-3; tentative D call: TRBD1 (5 bases). The receptor was isolated from a person aged 18-69 years in good health. The material sequenced was blood. The CDR3 DNA reads TGTGCCACCAGCAGAGTTAGAGGGCCATTGGGTTCGGGGCCTGGAAACACCATATATTTT. Its translation: CATSRVRGPLGSGPGNTIYF.